This T cell receptor beta chain was obtained from a study of blood T cell repertoires in COVID-19. TCRdb's table, derived via immunoSEQ multiplex PCR, lists solely in-frame clones and lacks some. The sample holds approximately 400,000 clones, about 90% seen once. Enrollees, roughly 18 to 89 years old, lived in 24 US areas. The CDR3 is 15 residues long. Trimming took 2 bases from V and 1 from J; bases not matched to a gene: 2. Germline V gene data show CDR1 as ENHRY and CDR2 as SYGVKD. The receptor was derived from a man aged 25 to 45 who had recovered from COVID-19. The chain is built from TRBV10-3 and TRBJ1-1; 9 bases are a match to TRBD1. The sequenced sample consisted of PBMCs or T cells enriched from blood (not recorded which). In nucleotides, the CDR3 is TGTGCCATCAGTGAGCGGACAGGGGAGAACACTGAAGCTTTCTTT. Translation gives CAISERTGENTEAFF.